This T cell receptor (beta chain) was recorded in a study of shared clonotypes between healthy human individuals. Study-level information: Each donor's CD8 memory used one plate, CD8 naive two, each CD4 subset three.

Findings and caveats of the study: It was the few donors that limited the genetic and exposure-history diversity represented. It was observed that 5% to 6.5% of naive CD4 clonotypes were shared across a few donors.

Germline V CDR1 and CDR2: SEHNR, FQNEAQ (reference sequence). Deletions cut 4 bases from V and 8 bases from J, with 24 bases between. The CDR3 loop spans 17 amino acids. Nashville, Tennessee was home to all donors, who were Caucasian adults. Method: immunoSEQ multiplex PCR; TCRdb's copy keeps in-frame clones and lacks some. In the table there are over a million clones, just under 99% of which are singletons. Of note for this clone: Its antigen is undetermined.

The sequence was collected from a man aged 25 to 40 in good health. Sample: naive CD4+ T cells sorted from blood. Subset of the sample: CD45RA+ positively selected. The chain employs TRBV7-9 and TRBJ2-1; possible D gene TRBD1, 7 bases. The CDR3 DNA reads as TGTGCCAGCAGCTCTCCCCTGGAGGGGGCCTCGGGGTATGAGCAGTTCTTC. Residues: CASSSPLEGASGYEQFF.